This entry lists 17 T cell receptor beta chains sequenced from one sample in a study of blood T cell repertoires in COVID-19. TCRdb keeps only in-frame clones here, not all; method: immunoSEQ multiplex PCR. The sample shows just under 150,000 clones, roughly 89% of them seen only once. Sequenced material: peripheral blood. The receptors here all came from a woman in her 50s with acute or convalescent COVID-19.

The rearrangement joins TRBV2 to TRBJ2-5; 7 nucleotides align to TRBD2. Trimming removed 6 bases from V and 5 bases from J; junction bases left unmatched: 9. In germline, CDR1 is SNHLY, CDR2 FYNNEI. The CDR3 runs to 14 residues. CDR3: CASSRRRGSETQYF. In DNA, the CDR3 is TGTGCCAGCAGCCGGCGCCGCGGGAGCGAGACCCAGTACTTC.

The CDR3 sequence: CASSGVAGDTGELFF. CDR3 DNA sequence: TGTGCCAGCAGCGGTGTTGCGGGAGACACCGGGGAGCTGTTTTTT. The chain carries TRBV3-1 (or the pseudogene TRBV3-2) and TRBJ2-2; 7 bases are shared with TRBD2. Looked up from germline, CDR1 is LGHDT and CDR2 is YNNKEL (reference sequence). V was clipped by 5 bases and J by 3 bases; unmatched bases: 6. The CDR3 has 15 residues.

This clone was observed a few times. The V and J genes are TRBV12-5 and TRBJ2-5; no firm D call. Germline CDR1 reads LGHNT; CDR2 reads FRNRAP. The length of the CDR3 is 16 residues. Trimming left V 0 bases short and J 2 bases short, with 13 bases between. CDR3: CASGLVPIEFQETQYF. CDR3 nucleotides: TGTGCTAGTGGTTTGGTACCCATAGAATTTCAAGAGACCCAGTACTTC.

CDR3 bases: TGTGCCAGCTCACCGTCGGGGGGAGCGTACGAGCAGTACTTC. Its translation is CASSPSGGAYEQYF. This chain links TRBV18 with TRBJ2-7; 7 bases match TRBD2. CDR1 and CDR2 (germline): KGHSH, LQKENI. This CDR3 region has 14 residues. Germline trimming cut 3 bases from V and 4 bases from J; bases unmatched to any gene: 6.

The chain couples TRBV5-1 to TRBJ1-5; 8 positions agree with TRBD1. CDR3 size: 14 residues. Germline CDR1 and CDR2: SGHRS and YFSETQ. Losses at the gene ends were 1 base for V and 5 bases for J; bases not matched to a gene: 2. CDR3 in DNA: TGCGCCAGCAGCTTGACAGGGGGACATCAGCCCCAGCATTTT. It codes for CASSLTGGHQPQHF. The variable domain in full, completed from reference TRBV5-1 and TRBJ1-5, reads KAGVTQTPRYLIKTRGQQVTLSCSPISGHRSVSWYQQTPGQGLQFLFEYFSETQRNKGNFPGRFSGRQFSNSRSEMNVSTLELGDSALYLCASSLTGGHQPQHFGDGTRLSIL.

The chain uses TRBV24-1 and TRBJ1-1, with D unclear. The CDR3 is made up of 14 amino acids. Trimming cost V 4 bases and J 1 base, with 9 bases left between them. CDR1 and CDR2 from the germline V gene are KGHDR and SFDVKD. The CDR3 is CATSEGRSNTEAFF. The CDR3 coding sequence is TGTGCCACCAGTGAGGGCAGGTCGAACACTGAAGCTTTCTTT.

The chain is built from TRBV7-9 and TRBJ1-1, with a weak D call TRBD1 (5 bases). V gave up 4 bases and J gave up 5 bases, with 14 bases separating them. Germline assignment: CDR1 SEHNR and CDR2 FQNEAQ (reference sequence). The length of the CDR3 is 14 residues. The CDR3 bases are TGTGCCAGCAGCTCCCCCGGGGGTCAGACTGAAGCTTTCTTT. Amino acid sequence: CASSSPGGQTEAFF.

V is TRBV5-1 and J is TRBJ2-1; 8 bases align to TRBD1. The CDR3 contains 16 residues. The ends lost 1 base at V and 4 bases at J; junction bases unmatched: 7. Germline V lookup: CDR1 SGHRS, CDR2 YFSETQ. CDR3 sequence (DNA): TGCGCCAGCAGCTTGATCCCGGGACAGGAGTACAATGAGCAGTTCTTC. Amino acids: CASSLIPGQEYNEQFF.

The J gene is TRBJ1-6, the V gene TRBV9, with unresolved D. With 3 bases removed from V and 5 bases from J, the gap between germline ends came to 6 bases. Germline V gene lookup returns CDR1 SGDLS and CDR2 YYNGEE. This CDR3 has 13 amino acids. This CDR3 is CASSANNNSPLHF. DNA for the CDR3: TGTGCCAGCAGCGCCAACAATAATTCACCCCTCCACTTT.

The chain carries TRBV27 and TRBJ2-7; D is undetermined. CDR1 is MNHEY, CDR2 SMNVEV, per germline (reference sequence). The ends were cut back, 4 bases at V and 3 bases at J, with 10 bases in the middle. The CDR3 is made up of 13 amino acids. The CDR3 region has the DNA TGTGCCAGCAGTTACGGTCCTCACTACGAGCAGTACTTC. Translation: CASSYGPHYEQYF.

The table lists this clone with a count of one. The chain has TRBV7-8 and TRBJ2-7; TRBD1 matches 9 bases. The CDR3 has 15 residues. Germline V gives CDR1 SGHVS, CDR2 FQNEAQ. The V gene end was trimmed by 0 bases and the J gene end by 3 bases; junction bases not matched to a gene: 3. CDR3 nucleotides: TGTGCCAGCAGCTTAGCCGGGACAGGGATCTACGAGCAGTACTTC. This codes for CASSLAGTGIYEQYF.

CDR3: CASSYVPGGPGDEQFF. Here the CDR3 DNA reads TGTGCCAGCAGTTACGTTCCGGGAGGGCCTGGCGATGAGCAGTTCTTC. V is TRBV6-6 and J is TRBJ2-1, with 8 bases aligning to TRBD2. This CDR3 has 16 residues. Germline-derived CDR1 and CDR2 are MNHNY and SVGAGI (reference sequence). Unmatched junction bases numbered 11, after V lost 2 bases and J lost 8 bases.

This clone turned up a few times. The chain joins TRBV25-1 to TRBJ1-4; D gene ambiguous. The ends were cut back, 0 bases at V and 7 bases at J, with 9 bases in the middle. Per germline, CDR1 MGHDK and CDR2 SYGVNS. The CDR3 has 14 residues. This CDR3 is CASSEYGVAEKLFF. DNA of the CDR3: TGTGCCAGCAGTGAATATGGAGTTGCTGAAAAACTGTTTTTT. Drawing the rest from reference TRBV25-1 and TRBJ1-4, the complete variable domain is EADIYQTPRYLVIGTGKKITLECSQTMGHDKMYWYQQDPGMELHLIHYSYGVNSTEKGDLSSESTVSRIRTEHFPLTLESARPSHTSQYLCASSEYGVAEKLFFGSGTQLSVL.

The chain joins TRBV14 to TRBJ1-2; no reliable D call. Germline CDR1 and CDR2: SGHDN and FVKESK. CDR3 length equals 15 residues. Trimming left V 1 base short and J 0 bases short, with 9 bases between. The CDR3: CASSQVIVSNYGYTF. DNA of the CDR3: TGTGCCAGCAGCCAAGTAATTGTCTCTAACTATGGCTACACCTTC.

The rearrangement joins TRBV21-1 to TRBJ2-1; the table names TRBD2, a call not compared with the DNA. TRBV21-1 constitutes a pseudogene. The CDR3 extends over 17 amino acids. CDR3 protein: CASSKWGTGVYYNEQFF. In DNA form, the CDR3 reads TGTGCCAGCAGCAAATGGGGGACGGGAGTTTATTACAATGAGCAGTTCTTC.

The chain carries TRBV14 and TRBJ1-1; D might be TRBD1 (6 bases). Trimming cost V 1 base and J 11 bases, with 17 bases left between them. The CDR3 runs to 14 residues. CDR1 and CDR2 (germline): SGHDN, FVKESK. This CDR3 reads CASSQAGRTRGAFF. CDR3 coding DNA: TGTGCCAGCAGCCAAGCCGGAAGAACCAGGGGTGCTTTCTTT.

The rearrangement joins TRBV3-1 (or the pseudogene TRBV3-2) to TRBJ2-4, with D possibly TRBD2 on 7 matching bases. The CDR3 loop spans 17 amino acids. Looked up from germline, CDR1 is LGHDT and CDR2 is YNNKEL (reference sequence). V lost 5 bases and J 2 bases, leaving 19 bases between the germline ends. In DNA, the CDR3 is TGTGCCAGCAGCAAAAGCCTATTCGGGGGGCCCAAAAACATTCAGTACTTC. As protein: CASSKSLFGGPKNIQYF.